The rows below give T cell receptor beta chains drawn from one sample of a study of blood T cells in healthy people across ages. TCRdb recomputed calls from the 5' RACE reads with MiXCR, one row per CDR3 protein. This table holds hundreds of thousands of distinct CDR3 sequences, over 45% found once. The specimen sequenced was blood. The receptors derive from a man younger than 40 in good health. Both conserved end residues are part of each CDR3. Each record gives: J gene, D gene, clone size, CDR3 length, V gene, CDR3 protein, CDR3 DNA. A D gene is named only where the DNA matches it firmly. Rows may omit the clone size; those that give it use once, few, many or a size class.

TRBJ2-7 TRBD2 - 17 TRBV6-1 CASRPITSGGLSYEQYF TGTGCCAGCAGACCAATCACTAGCGGGGGCCTCTCCTACGAGCAGTACTTC
TRBJ1-5 - - 16 TRBV5-1 CASSLGPQGENQPQHF TGCGCCAGCAGCCTGGGCCCCCAAGGGGAAAATCAGCCCCAGCATTTT
TRBJ2-1 - - 13 TRBV12-3/TRBV12-4 CASRLRQDNEQFF TGTGCCAGCAGACTCCGACAGGACAATGAGCAGTTCTTC
TRBJ2-1 - - 13 TRBV6-1 CASSETSMNEQFF TGTGCCAGCAGCGAGACTAGTATGAATGAGCAGTTCTTC
TRBJ2-7 - - 11 TRBV7-2 CASSPGYKQYF TGTGCCAGCAGCCCGGGGTACAAGCAGTACTTC
TRBJ2-2 TRBD1 - 15 TRBV10-3 CAISDLQGSTGELFF TGTGCCATCAGTGACCTACAGGGGAGCACCGGGGAGCTGTTTTTT
TRBJ1-1 - few 15 TRBV6-5 CASSYYGLVNTEAFF TGTGCCAGCAGTTACTACGGTCTGGTAAACACTGAAGCTTTCTTT
TRBJ2-7 TRBD1 - 15 TRBV4-2 CASSLQTGRSYEQYF TGTGCCAGCAGCCTGCAGACAGGGCGGTCGTACGAGCAGTACTTC
TRBJ1-5 - - 15 TRBV6-1 CVSSEGPYSNQPQHF TGTGTCAGCAGCGAGGGACCGTATAGCAATCAGCCCCAGCATTTT
TRBJ1-4 - - 13 TRBV20-1 CSAREGYEEKLFF TGCAGTGCTAGAGAGGGGTATGAAGAAAAACTGTTTTTT
TRBJ2-6 - few 15 TRBV5-1 CASSLPISGANVLTF TGCGCCAGCAGCTTGCCCATCTCTGGGGCCAACGTCCTGACTTTC
TRBJ2-5 - - 15 TRBV11-2 CASSLRPDSLETQYF TGTGCCAGCAGCTTACGGCCTGACAGCCTCGAGACCCAGTACTTC
TRBJ1-1 - - 14 TRBV12-3/TRBV12-4 CASSRPTMNTEAFF TGTGCCAGCAGCCGGCCGACCATGAACACTGAAGCTTTCTTT
TRBJ2-5 TRBD1 - 16 TRBV7-8 CASSFPMTGRQETQYF TGTGCCAGCAGCTTCCCGATGACAGGGCGTCAAGAGACCCAGTACTTC
TRBJ2-1 - - 15 TRBV4-3 CASSQDWSPYNEQFF TGCGCCAGCAGCCAAGATTGGTCCCCCTACAATGAGCAGTTCTTC
TRBJ2-1 TRBD2 - 15 TRBV20-1 CSARKPGTSYNEQFF TGCAGTGCTAGAAAGCCCGGGACTAGCTACAATGAGCAGTTCTTC
TRBJ2-7 TRBD1 - 15 TRBV13 CASSLGTGEVHEQYF TGTGCCAGCAGCTTAGGGACAGGGGAGGTTCACGAGCAGTACTTC
TRBJ2-6 - few 18 TRBV15 CATSRAGTPNSGANVLTF TGTGCCACCAGCAGAGCTGGGACACCGAACTCTGGGGCCAACGTCCTGACTTTC
TRBJ1-2 - - 14 TRBV20-1 CGARDAGAQRGYTF TGCGGTGCTAGAGATGCGGGGGCGCAGAGAGGCTACACCTTC
TRBJ2-5 - - 11 TRBV20-1 CSCRPQETQYF TGCAGCTGCCGACCCCAAGAGACCCAGTACTTC
TRBJ2-4 - - 16 TRBV24-1 CATSDPNGNQKNIQYF TGTGCCACCAGTGACCCTAATGGGAACCAAAAAAACATTCAGTACTTC
TRBJ2-1 - - 11 TRBV10-3 CAISPDDEQFF TGTGCCATCAGTCCTGACGATGAGCAGTTCTTC
TRBJ2-3 - - 16 TRBV4-1 CASSQAARDLEDTQYF TGCGCCAGCAGCCAAGCGGCGCGGGATCTAGAAGATACGCAGTATTTT
TRBJ2-2 TRBD2 - 18 TRBV4-3 CASSPGRLAGGRSGELFF TGCGCCAGCAGCCCAGGTCGTCTAGCGGGAGGGCGGTCCGGGGAGCTGTTTTTT
TRBJ1-2 - few 13 TRBV12-3/TRBV12-4 CASSPGLPYGYTF TGTGCCAGCAGCCCGGGACTGCCCTATGGCTACACCTTC
TRBJ2-7 TRBD1 - 15 TRBV20-1 CSARDRQGPLYEQYF TGCAGTGCTAGAGATCGACAGGGTCCACTCTACGAGCAGTACTTC
TRBJ2-1 - few 14 TRBV5-1 CASSLRVAQNEQFF TGCGCCAGCAGCTTGAGAGTAGCGCAGAATGAGCAGTTCTTC
TRBJ2-3 - - 12 TRBV20-1 CSAPTLGDTQYF TGCAGTGCTCCAACTCTAGGGGATACGCAGTATTTT
TRBJ1-1 - - 15 TRBV15 CATSRDRRGNTEAFF TGTGCCACCAGCAGAGACCGTCGGGGTAACACTGAAGCTTTCTTT
TRBJ1-2 TRBD1 - 15 TRBV27 CASSLSAGQLYGYTF TGTGCCAGCAGTTTATCTGCGGGACAGTTATATGGCTACACCTTC
TRBJ2-5 TRBD1 few 16 TRBV28 CASSRDRGRRLETQYF TGTGCCAGCAGTCGGGACAGGGGGCGTCGTTTGGAGACCCAGTACTTC
TRBJ2-1 TRBD2 - 18 TRBV9 CASSPRLAGGVSYNEQFF TGTGCCAGCAGCCCCCGACTAGCGGGAGGGGTATCCTACAATGAGCAGTTCTTC
TRBJ1-1 - - 12 TRBV9 CASSATAEGAFF TGTGCCAGCAGCGCAACAGCCGAGGGAGCTTTCTTT
TRBJ2-3 TRBD2 - 15 TRBV12-3/TRBV12-4 CASSLGPYTGGTQYF TGTGCCAGCAGTTTAGGGCCTTATACGGGGGGTACGCAGTATTTT
TRBJ2-1 - few 16 TRBV13 CASRVWGGGDYNEQFF TGTGCCAGCAGAGTTTGGGGGGGGGGCGACTACAATGAGCAGTTCTTC
TRBJ2-7 TRBD2 - 17 TRBV4-3 CASSRALGGGLAYEQYF TGCGCCAGCAGCCGCGCTCTTGGCGGGGGTTTGGCCTACGAGCAGTACTTC
TRBJ2-3 - - 15 TRBV20-1 CSAPLPGSSTDTQYF TGCAGTGCTCCCCTGCCAGGCTCTAGCACAGATACGCAGTATTTT
TRBJ2-5 TRBD2 - 16 TRBV3-1 CASSRRTSGGGETQYF TGTGCCAGCAGCCGAAGGACTAGCGGAGGAGGGGAGACCCAGTACTTC
TRBJ2-7 - - 15 TRBV6-2/TRBV6-3 CASSPRRQLNYEQYF TGTGCCAGCAGTCCCCGGCGGCAGCTGAATTACGAGCAGTACTTC
TRBJ1-2 - - 13 TRBV14 CASSQDQNYGYTF TGTGCCAGCAGTCAGGATCAGAACTATGGCTACACCTTC
TRBJ2-1 TRBD2 - 17 TRBV24-1 CATSGRGTSVTYNEQFF TGTGCCACCAGTGGCCGGGGGACTAGCGTAACCTACAATGAACAGTTCTTC
TRBJ2-3 - - 16 TRBV12-3/TRBV12-4 CASSTRWGEVTDTQYF TGTGCCAGCAGTACACGGTGGGGGGAGGTCACAGATACGCAGTATTTT
TRBJ2-3 - few 15 TRBV7-2 CASSPRTASTDTQYF TGTGCCAGCAGCCCTCGGACAGCTAGCACAGATACGCAGTATTTT
TRBJ2-1 TRBD2 - 16 TRBV2 CASSDSAGDSIYEQFF TGTGCCAGCAGTGATTCAGCGGGAGATTCGATCTATGAGCAGTTCTTC
TRBJ2-1 - few 11 TRBV29-1 CSAEESNEQFF TGCAGCGCTGAGGAAAGCAATGAGCAGTTCTTC
TRBJ2-3 - few 12 TRBV2 CASSEARVLQYF TGTGCCAGCAGTGAAGCGCGGGTGCTGCAGTATTTT
TRBJ2-7 - - 15 TRBV29-1 CSVGSGPTSSREQYF TGCAGCGTCGGATCCGGGCCCACGAGTTCTAGGGAGCAGTACTTC
TRBJ1-2 - - 11 TRBV29-1 CSVSSGRGYTF TGCAGCGTTAGCTCTGGGCGGGGCTACACCTTC
TRBJ1-2 - - 15 TRBV6-5 CASSYRPWTENGYTF TGTGCCAGCAGTTACCGACCCTGGACAGAGAATGGCTACACCTTC
TRBJ2-4 - - 18 TRBV4-3 CASSQVLGTQGSKNIQYF TGCGCCAGCAGCCAAGTTTTGGGGACGCAGGGCTCCAAAAACATTCAGTACTTC
TRBJ2-1 TRBD2 once 18 TRBV7-9 CASSVLRTSGRLYNEQFF TGTGCCAGCAGCGTACTTAGGACTAGCGGGAGGCTCTACAATGAGCAGTTCTTC
TRBJ2-7 TRBD1 - 16 TRBV20-1 CSARPTPRDREYEQYF TGCAGTGCTAGACCTACTCCGCGCGACAGGGAATACGAGCAGTACTTC